This T cell receptor (beta chain) was captured by sequencing in a study of OX40 agonist ivuxolimab in advanced cancers. Study conclusions and caveats: Both CD4+ and CD8+ T cell populations in blood had undergone clonal expansion by week 6 at 0.1 to 3.0 mg/kg.

This CDR3 has 11 amino acids. With 6 bases clipped from V and 14 bases from J, the junction kept 6 bases outside the gene matches. CDR1 is MNHEY, CDR2 SVGAGI, per germline. Points on this clone: What it binds is not known.

TCRdb's table, derived via immunoSEQ multiplex PCR, lists solely in-frame clones and lacks some. The data hold about 25,000 clones, with 65% to 90% observed a single time. Sequencing used CD4+ or CD8+ T cells sorted from blood, obtained in a trial of the OX40 agonist ivuxolimab. The chain recombines TRBV6-5 with TRBJ1-1; 10 bases match TRBD1. The receptor was derived from an adult with an advanced solid tumor such as melanoma, head and neck, liver or kidney cancer. For the CDR3, the DNA is TGTGCCAGCAGACGGGGACAGGGGCTCTTCTTT. Its translation is CASRRGQGLFF.